The 27 T cell receptor beta chains listed next were all sequenced from one sample in a study of blood T cell repertoires in COVID-19. Only in-frame clones appear in the TCRdb table, and some are missing; sequencing was by immunoSEQ multiplex PCR. The repertoire has 90,000 to 150,000 clones, roughly nine tenths of them found once; the top ten carry around 30%. The sequencing sample was made of peripheral blood. These receptors were obtained from a man in his 70s with active or convalescent COVID-19.

The CDR3 nucleotides read TGTGCCAGCAGTTACTACACAGGGAAAGAGACCCAGTACTTC. It codes for CASSYYTGKETQYF. This rearrangement joins TRBV6-2 or TRBV6-3 to TRBJ2-5, with a possible D match to TRBD1 (6 bases). Trimming cost V 1 base and J 3 bases, with 9 bases left between them. The CDR3 runs 14 residues. Germline CDR1 and CDR2: MNHEY and SVGEGT.

This clone came up once. The genes are TRBV6-1 and TRBJ1-4; no definite D call. The length of the CDR3 is 13 residues. Germline V CDR1 and CDR2: MNHNS, SASEGT. Trimming cost V 1 base and J 14 bases, with 14 bases left between them. CDR3 protein: CASSEVLGPILFF. The CDR3 bases are TGTGCCAGCAGTGAAGTTCTTGGCCCCATTCTGTTTTTT.

V gene TRBV18 combines with J gene TRBJ1-2; 8 nucleotides line up with TRBD1. V lost 4 bases and J lost 3; bases outside the gene matches: 4. Looked up from germline, CDR1 is KGHSH and CDR2 is LQKENI. CDR3 length equals 14 residues. The CDR3 coding sequence is TGTGCCAGCTCACAGTCGGACAGGGACTATGGCTACACCTTC. Amino acids: CASSQSDRDYGYTF.

V usage is TRBV11-3 and J usage is TRBJ1-1; the D gene is possibly TRBD1 (5 bases). Germline CDR1 is SGHNT and CDR2 is YENEEA. This CDR3 contains 14 residues. With 5 bases removed from V and 0 bases from J, the gap between germline ends came to 10 bases. CDR3 DNA: TGTGCCAGCAGCCCTAGGGGAATGAACACTGAAGCTTTCTTT. Its protein product is CASSPRGMNTEAFF.

The rearrangement links TRBV19 to TRBJ1-3, with D hard to call. CDR1 and CDR2 from the germline V gene are LNHDA and SQIVND (reference sequence). The CDR3 has 11 amino acids. V lost 8 bases and J lost 2, with 4 bases in between. In DNA, the CDR3 is TGTGCCAGTGCAGCTGGAAACACCATATATTTT. Its protein product is CASAAGNTIYF.

V is TRBV6-5 and J is TRBJ1-3; D unresolved. The germline gives CDR1 MNHEY, CDR2 SVGAGI. V was trimmed by 6 bases and J by 4 bases, leaving 7 bases between them. This CDR3 contains 12 residues. The DNA for the CDR3 is TGTGCCAGCAGGGCCCCCGGAAACACCATATATTTT. It yields the protein CASRAPGNTIYF.

The rearrangement uses TRBV6-5 and TRBJ1-4; TRBD1 is a possible D gene (5 bases). CDR1 and CDR2 (germline): MNHEY, SVGAGI. Trimming removed 7 bases from V and 7 bases from J, with 13 bases in between. This CDR3 spans 13 amino acids. CDR3 nucleotide sequence: TGTGCCAGCACCCTGACAGTGGGTGAAAAACTGTTTTTT. Residues: CASTLTVGEKLFF.

This clone appeared a single time. The rearrangement links TRBV6-5 to TRBJ1-5, with D unclear. The germline gives CDR1 MNHEY, CDR2 SVGAGI. V gave up 5 bases and J gave up 5 bases, with 10 bases separating them. The CDR3 loop spans 13 amino acids. The CDR3 region has the DNA TGTGCCAGCAGTCGTAACGGGGATCAGCCCCAGCATTTT. It encodes CASSRNGDQPQHF.

This clone showed up just once. The chain carries TRBV5-1 and TRBJ1-4, with D maybe TRBD1 (5 bases). Trimming took 7 bases from V and 0 from J, leaving 25 bases between them. CDR1 is SGHRS and CDR2 is YFSETQ in the germline V gene. CDR3 length equals 19 residues. The CDR3 nucleotides read TGCGCCAGCTCCAGGAAGCAGCAGCAGGGCCGTGCAACTAATGAAAAACTGTTTTTT. It translates to CASSRKQQQGRATNEKLFF. The entire variable domain, with the rest obtained from reference TRBV5-1 and TRBJ1-4, is as follows: KAGVTQTPRYLIKTRGQQVTLSCSPISGHRSVSWYQQTPGQGLQFLFEYFSETQRNKGNFPGRFSGRQFSNSRSEMNVSTLELGDSALYLCASSRKQQQGRATNEKLFFGSGTQLSVL.

CDR3 sequence (DNA): TGTGCCACCAGCAGAGAGCTGGGAGTCGGGGAGCTGTTTTTT. It translates to CATSRELGVGELFF. The V call is TRBV15, the J call TRBJ2-2, with D possibly TRBD2 on 5 matching bases. Germline-derived CDR1 and CDR2 are LNHNV and YYDKDF (reference sequence). This CDR3 comprises 14 residues. V lost 0 bases to trimming and J lost 7 bases, with 9 bases between them.

The chain carries TRBV27 and TRBJ1-5; D not certain. Trimming pared 3 bases from V and 3 bases from J, leaving 9 bases between. The CDR3 sequence is 14 residues long. The germline V gene encodes CDR1 MNHEY and CDR2 SMNVEV (reference sequence). CDR3: CASSFDGLNQPQHF. The CDR3 DNA reads as TGTGCCAGCAGTTTTGATGGACTCAATCAGCCCCAGCATTTT.

The gene calls are TRBV23-1 and TRBJ2-5; 7 bases are a match to TRBD1. TRBV23-1 is annotated as an ORF whose role is uncertain. Trimming cost V 7 bases and J 5 bases; bases outside gene matches: 16. This CDR3 is built from 16 residues. DNA of the CDR3: TGCGCCAGCACCGACAGGGTTCCGGGCCGCAGGGAGACCCAGTACTTC. This sequence encodes CASTDRVPGRRETQYF.

The genes are TRBV19 and TRBJ1-1, with TRBD1 as a possible D gene (6 bases). The CDR3 is made up of 15 amino acids. V shed 2 bases and J shed 10 bases, with 20 bases lying between them. In germline, CDR1 is LNHDA, CDR2 SQIVND (reference sequence). In DNA, the CDR3 is TGTGCCAGTAGTATAAACAGGGACCGGGTCGGAAGAGCTTTCTTT. It encodes CASSINRDRVGRAFF. Complete variable domain (other parts from reference TRBV19 and TRBJ1-1): DGGITQSPKYLFRKEGQNVTLSCEQNLNHDAMYWYRQDPGQGLRLIYYSQIVNDFQKGDIAEGYSVSREKKESFPLTVTSAQKNPTAFYLCASSINRDRVGRAFFGQGTRLTVV.

The chain is built from TRBV28 and TRBJ1-3; TRBD1 might be the D (6 bases). V gave up 4 bases and J gave up 8 bases, with 12 bases separating them. CDR1 and CDR2 from the germline V gene are MDHEN and SYDVKM. This CDR3 region has 13 residues. CDR3 nucleotides: TGTGCCAGCAGTTCGGCAGGGGTGGACACCATATATTTT. Translated: CASSSAGVDTIYF.

V and J are TRBV9 and TRBJ2-3; a possible D gene is TRBD2 (6 bases). CDR1 and CDR2 (germline): SGDLS, YYNGEE. V lost 4 bases and J lost 1, with 13 bases in between. There are 15 residues in the CDR3. In DNA form, the CDR3 reads TGTGCCAGCAGCTTTCCTAGCGCTCGCACAGATACGCAGTATTTT. Its translation is CASSFPSARTDTQYF.

V is TRBV15 and J is TRBJ2-2; TRBD2 aligns across 9 bases. In germline, CDR1 is LNHNV, CDR2 YYDKDF (reference sequence). J lost 3 bases, V lost 3 bases, and 5 bases had no gene match. This CDR3 has 16 residues. The CDR3 coding sequence is TGTGCCACCAGCAGGGGGGGGACTAGCTACACCGGGGAGCTGTTTTTT. Protein: CATSRGGTSYTGELFF.

The gene calls are TRBV14 and TRBJ2-1, with 9 bases aligning to TRBD2. Germline V CDR1 and CDR2: SGHDN, FVKESK. This CDR3 comprises 16 residues. V shed 0 bases and J 6 bases; nucleotides not matched to a gene: 6. The CDR3 sequence is CASSQESGRPFNEQFF. The CDR3 nucleotides read TGTGCCAGCAGCCAAGAGAGCGGGAGGCCTTTCAATGAGCAGTTCTTC.

The chain joins TRBV24-1 to TRBJ2-1; 14 bases map to TRBD2. The length of the CDR3 is 16 residues. Germline V gene sequence: CDR1 KGHDR, CDR2 SFDVKD. Trimming removed 4 bases from V and 7 bases from J; junction bases left unmatched: 5. The CDR3 bases are TGTGCCACCAGTGAGCGGACTAGCGGGAGGTGGAATGAGCAGTTCTTC. This gives the protein CATSERTSGRWNEQFF.

The chain joins TRBV6-5 to TRBJ2-6; no clear D gene. The CDR3 sequence is 13 residues long. The V and J ends lost 2 bases and 12 bases respectively, with 11 bases between them. Germline assignment: CDR1 MNHEY and CDR2 SVGAGI. The CDR3: CASSYGLPPVLTF. CDR3 bases: TGTGCCAGCAGTTACGGGCTACCCCCCGTCCTGACTTTC.

The rearrangement uses TRBV14 and TRBJ2-2, with 7 bases fitting TRBD2. The CDR3 length is 14 residues. Germline CDR1 SGHDN, CDR2 FVKESK. V was pared by 1 base and J by 8 bases, with 4 bases of the junction left unmatched. Here the CDR3 DNA reads TGTGCCAGCAGCCAAGGACTAGCTTATGGGGAGCTGTTTTTT. Encoded protein: CASSQGLAYGELFF.

The chain combines TRBV5-4 with TRBJ1-3; 7 bases fit TRBD1. From germline, CDR1 is SGHNT and CDR2 YYREEE (reference sequence). The CDR3 is 14 residues long. Unmatched junction bases numbered 3, after V lost 5 bases and J lost 1 base. Here the CDR3 reads CASSSQGSGNTIYF. CDR3 DNA sequence: TGTGCCAGCAGTTCACAGGGGTCTGGAAACACCATATATTTT.

The chain combines TRBV5-8 with TRBJ2-3; tentative D call: TRBD2 (5 bases). V lost 0 bases and J lost 2, with 10 bases in between. The CDR3 has 15 amino acids. Germline CDR1 and CDR2: SGHTS and YDEGEE. The CDR3 sequence is CASSLEGGYTDTQYF. DNA for the CDR3: TGTGCCAGCAGCTTGGAAGGAGGTTACACAGATACGCAGTATTTT.

The chain recombines TRBV7-9 with TRBJ2-1, with 8 positions matching TRBD2. The V gene's germline CDR1 is SEHNR and CDR2 FQNEAQ (reference sequence). Losses at the gene ends were 5 bases for V and 2 bases for J; bases not matched to a gene: 2. CDR3 length: 14 amino acids. CDR3 coding DNA: TGTGCCAGCAGCGTTAGCGGGACCTACAATGAGCAGTTCTTC. Translation gives CASSVSGTYNEQFF.

The rearrangement uses TRBV25-1 and TRBJ2-2; maybe TRBD2 (6 bases). Trimming removed 1 base from V and 5 bases from J, with 17 bases in between. Germline CDR1 is MGHDK and CDR2 is SYGVNS. The CDR3 extends over 17 amino acids. This CDR3 is CASSESGARRDTGELFF. CDR3 DNA: TGTGCCAGCAGTGAATCTGGGGCCCGGCGGGATACCGGGGAGCTGTTTTTT.

The chain links TRBV24-1 to TRBJ2-3; D remains ambiguous. The germline V and J ends were trimmed by 7 bases and 6 bases, with 7 bases remaining between them. This CDR3 is 11 amino acids long. CDR1 is KGHDR, CDR2 SFDVKD, per germline. The chain's CDR3 is CATSPGDTQYF. Here the CDR3 DNA reads TGTGCCACCAGCCCCGGGGATACGCAGTATTTT.

The gene calls are TRBV3-1 (or the pseudogene TRBV3-2) and TRBJ2-7, with a tentative D call TRBD2 (6 bases). Germline V gene data show CDR1 as LGHDT and CDR2 as YNNKEL (reference sequence). This CDR3 has 14 residues. Trimming shortened V by 2 bases and J by 2 bases, and 10 bases separated the two germline ends. CDR3 nucleotide sequence: TGTGCCAGCAGCCAATATAGCGGAGCCTACGAGCAGTACTTC. It encodes CASSQYSGAYEQYF.

The V and J genes are TRBV28 and TRBJ1-4; TRBD1 is a possible D gene (5 bases). This CDR3 has 14 amino acids. V shed 2 bases and J shed 7 bases, with 11 bases lying between them. Per the germline V gene, CDR1 is MDHEN and CDR2 is SYDVKM. The CDR3 sequence: CASSLAPQGEKLFF. The CDR3 DNA follows: TGTGCCAGCAGTTTAGCCCCTCAGGGTGAAAAACTGTTTTTT. The whole variable domain, filled in from reference TRBV28 and TRBJ1-4, reads DVKVTQSSRYLVKRTGEKVFLECVQDMDHENMFWYRQDPGLGLRLIYFSYDVKMKEKGDIPEGYSVSREKKERFSLILESASTNQTSMYLCASSLAPQGEKLFFGSGTQLSVL.